Following are 27 T cell receptor beta chains from one sample sequenced in a study of patients and donors after allogeneic stem cell transplantation. TCRdb re-derived calls from the RT-PCR reads in MiXCR, one entry per CDR3 protein. The table records under 170,000 distinct CDR3 sequences, approximately 40% of them present only once. Sequenced sample: blood, either unsorted or a sorted T cell fraction (not recorded which). The receptors originated from a human donor who was either an allogeneic HSCT recipient or a stem cell or donor lymphocyte infusion donor (not recorded which). It is not recorded whose cells these are; they may come from a transplant donor.

This clonotype was observed a handful of times. The CDR3 is CASRTSGGYFNEQFF. The CDR3 coding sequence is TGTGCCAGCAGGACTAGCGGGGGGTACTTTAATGAGCAGTTCTTC. This chain connects TRBV12-3 or TRBV12-4 to TRBJ2-1; 13 bases map to TRBD2. Germline trimming cut 6 bases from V and 7 bases from J; bases unmatched to any gene: 6. This CDR3 is built from 15 residues.

The J gene is TRBJ1-1, the V gene TRBV28, with D perhaps TRBD1 (5 bases). The CDR3 loop spans 13 amino acids. Germline CDR1 and CDR2: MDHEN and SYDVKM. V was shortened by 6 bases and J by 5 bases, with 13 bases between the two germline ends. The CDR3, as DNA: TGTGCCAGCAGATCAACAGGTCGGACTGAAGCTTTCTTT. Protein sequence: CASRSTGRTEAFF.

This clonotype was detected only a few times. V usage is TRBV28 and J usage is TRBJ1-1; weak D call: TRBD1 (5 bases). Trimming took off 3 bases at V and 6 bases at J, with 11 bases between the two ends. The germline V gene has CDR1 MDHEN and CDR2 SYDVKM. This CDR3 spans 13 amino acids. The CDR3 bases are TGTGCCAGCAGTTTTCCAGGGTTGGCTGAAGCTTTCTTT. This encodes CASSFPGLAEAFF.

This clonotype was counted only a few times. The chain couples TRBV5-1 to TRBJ2-2; 9 bases are shared with TRBD1. This CDR3 is 14 amino acids long. The germline V gene has CDR1 SGHRS and CDR2 YFSETQ. Trimming took 2 bases from V and 5 from J; bases not matched to a gene: 1. The CDR3 protein is CASSLGTGTGELFF. CDR3 DNA: TGCGCCAGCAGCTTAGGGACAGGGACCGGGGAGCTGTTTTTT.

J is TRBJ2-5 and V is TRBV7-9; 11 nucleotides line up with TRBD2. CDR3 length: 16 residues. The V gene's germline CDR1 is SEHNR and CDR2 FQNEAQ (reference sequence). With V trimmed by 5 bases and J by 2 bases, 7 bases remained unmatched. The CDR3 DNA is TGTGCCAGCAGCCCGGGACTAGCGGAGAAACAAGAGACCCAGTACTTC. This translates into CASSPGLAEKQETQYF.

The gene calls are TRBV6-6 and TRBJ1-2; no clear D. V was clipped by 5 bases and J by 7 bases, with 29 bases between them. Germline-derived CDR1 and CDR2 are MNHNY and SVGAGI (reference sequence). The CDR3 is made up of 18 amino acids. The CDR3 region is CASSLTPGFVSSVGGYTF. The CDR3 DNA sequence: TGTGCCAGCAGTCTCACCCCGGGTTTCGTGTCTAGTGTGGGTGGCTACACCTTC.

This clonotype has only one observation. The V and J genes are TRBV4-2 and TRBJ2-3; 14 nucleotides line up with TRBD2. The V gene end was trimmed by 7 bases and the J gene end by 5 bases; junction bases not matched to a gene: 5. This CDR3 has 15 amino acids. Germline CDR1 is LGHNA and CDR2 is YNFKEQ. The CDR3 reads CASTQTSGGVDTQYF. The DNA of the CDR3 is TGTGCCAGCACCCAGACTAGCGGGGGGGTAGATACGCAGTATTTT.

This sequence joins TRBV20-1 and TRBJ2-7; D possibly corresponds to TRBD2 (5 bases). CDR3 size: 13 residues. V was cut by 1 base and J by 3 bases, with 10 bases left in between. The germline gives CDR1 DFQATT, CDR2 SNEGSKA (reference sequence). CDR3 region: CSARVPGYYEQYF. CDR3 DNA sequence: TGCAGTGCTAGAGTACCGGGGTACTACGAGCAGTACTTC.

The chain uses TRBV2 and TRBJ1-5; the D gene is possibly TRBD1 (6 bases). V was cut by 6 bases and J by 5 bases, with 17 bases left in between. Germline assignment: CDR1 SNHLY and CDR2 FYNNEI. The CDR3 is made up of 15 amino acids. For the CDR3, the DNA is TGTGCCAGCAGCGCCCCCGGACAGCTTTATCAGCCCCAGCATTTT. Translation: CASSAPGQLYQPQHF.

The chain is built from TRBV12-3 or TRBV12-4 and TRBJ1-1, with D uncertain. Trimming removed 1 base at V and 1 base at J, with 7 bases between. This CDR3 is 14 amino acids long. CDR3 in DNA: TGTGCCAGCAGTTTAGGGATAGAGAACACTGAAGCTTTCTTT. Its translation: CASSLGIENTEAFF.

The table lists this clonotype with a few counts. V is TRBV6-6 and J is TRBJ1-5, with TRBD1 matching over 7 bases. Trimming cost V 2 bases and J 2 bases; bases outside gene matches: 3. Per germline, CDR1 MNHNY and CDR2 SVGAGI (reference sequence). This CDR3 is built from 15 residues. The CDR3 DNA is TGTGCCAGCAGTTACCCAACAGGGGGCAATCAGCCCCAGCATTTT. This gives the protein CASSYPTGGNQPQHF.

This clonotype has just a few counts. The V call is TRBV14, the J call TRBJ1-2, with 11 nucleotides matching TRBD1. The CDR3 runs 16 residues. Looked up from germline, CDR1 is SGHDN and CDR2 is FVKESK. Losses at the gene ends were 4 bases for V and 5 bases for J; bases not matched to a gene: 9. The CDR3 bases are TGTGCCAGCAGCCTCCCTACCGGGACAGGGGGGTATGGCTACACCTTC. It codes for CASSLPTGTGGYGYTF.

This chain joins TRBV28 and TRBJ2-1, with D perhaps matching TRBD2 (6 bases). There are 14 residues in the CDR3. V lost 3 bases, J lost 2 bases, and 8 bases lay in between. Per germline, CDR1 MDHEN and CDR2 SYDVKM. CDR3 in DNA: TGTGCCAGCAGTTTCGGGGGAACCTACAATGAGCAGTTCTTC. This translates into CASSFGGTYNEQFF.

This clonotype was detected only a few times. This rearrangement joins TRBV12-3 or TRBV12-4 to TRBJ1-6; D call uncertain. This CDR3 is 12 amino acids long. The ends were cut back, 0 bases at V and 10 bases at J, with 4 bases in the middle. This chain's CDR3 is CASSLAESPLHF. For the CDR3, the DNA is TGTGCCAGCAGTTTAGCGGAGTCACCCCTCCACTTT.

This chain links TRBV13 with TRBJ1-1; D is uncertain. The CDR3 sequence is 14 residues long. Germline V CDR1 and CDR2: PRHDT, FYEKMQ (reference sequence). V was clipped by 5 bases and J by 7 bases, with 17 bases between them. Here the CDR3 reads CASSLRAASDEAFF. CDR3 DNA sequence: TGTGCCAGCAGCCTACGGGCCGCCTCTGATGAAGCTTTCTTT.

This clonotype occurred once. The chain is built from TRBV7-9 and TRBJ2-3; D gene uncertain. The CDR3 is made up of 12 amino acids. The germline CDR1 and CDR2 sequences are SEHNR and FQNEAQ (reference sequence). The germline V and J ends were trimmed by 8 bases and 2 bases, with 8 bases remaining between them. The CDR3 reads CASERFTDTQYF. DNA for the CDR3: TGTGCCAGCGAGCGATTCACAGATACGCAGTATTTT.

This clonotype was observed a handful of times. The gene calls are TRBV7-9 and TRBJ1-1; D gene ambiguous. Deletions cut 4 bases from V and 1 base from J, with 16 bases between. In germline, CDR1 is SEHNR, CDR2 FQNEAQ (reference sequence). The CDR3 extends over 16 amino acids. CDR3 DNA sequence: TGTGCCAGCAGCTCACCCCCCCCGGGGAAGAACACTGAAGCTTTCTTT. Translating gives CASSSPPPGKNTEAFF.

V and J are TRBV29-1 and TRBJ2-2, with D perhaps given as TRBD1 or TRBD2 (5 bases each). The V and J ends lost 3 bases and 4 bases respectively, with 9 bases between them. This CDR3 has 13 amino acids. Germline V CDR1 and CDR2: SQVTM, ANQGSEA. The CDR3: CSVEEDITGELFF. The CDR3 nucleotides are TGCAGCGTTGAGGAGGACATCACCGGGGAGCTGTTTTTT.

This clonotype came up a few times. The chain employs TRBV6-5 and TRBJ1-5; maybe TRBD1 (6 bases). Germline assignment: CDR1 MNHEY and CDR2 SVGAGI. The CDR3 contains 15 residues. Trimming removed 0 bases from V and 8 bases from J, with 14 bases in between. The CDR3: CASSYSGQGKEPQHF. DNA of the CDR3: TGTGCCAGCAGTTACTCGGGGCAGGGGAAAGAGCCCCAGCATTTT.

V usage is TRBV25-1 and J usage is TRBJ2-2; the D gene is possibly TRBD2 (6 bases). Germline V gene lookup returns CDR1 MGHDK and CDR2 SYGVNS. With 1 base removed from V and 2 bases from J, the gap between germline ends came to 11 bases. The CDR3 extends over 16 amino acids. Written as DNA, the CDR3 is TGTGCCAGCAGTGAATGGGGCGGGGACAACACCGGGGAGCTGTTTTTT. Translation: CASSEWGGDNTGELFF.

This clonotype was seen a few times. This rearrangement joins TRBV20-1 to TRBJ1-5; perhaps TRBD1 as D (5 bases). V was pared by 3 bases and J by 3 bases, with 12 bases between. The germline V gene has CDR1 DFQATT and CDR2 SNEGSKA (reference sequence). CDR3 length equals 14 residues. For the CDR3, the DNA is TGCAGTGCTAGTTCCAAGGGGACCAATCAGCCCCAGCATTTT. It is translated as CSASSKGTNQPQHF.

This clonotype was seen a single time. This chain links TRBV20-1 with TRBJ2-3, with 11 bases lining up with TRBD2. Germline CDR1 and CDR2: DFQATT and SNEGSKA (reference sequence). This CDR3 spans 12 amino acids. After removal of 7 bases from V and 4 bases from J, the junction contained 1 base not matched to a gene. The CDR3 loop is CSVAGGADTQYF. The CDR3 nucleotides read TGCAGTGTAGCGGGGGGGGCAGATACGCAGTATTTT.

The chain combines TRBV7-2 with TRBJ2-3; D is unclear. Between the trimmed V and J ends, which lost 0 bases and 5 bases, there was a span of 6 bases. Germline values: CDR1 SGHTA, CDR2 FQGNSA. The length of the CDR3 is 13 residues. CDR3 nucleotides: TGTGCCAGCAGCTTAGCTGGGGTAGATACGCAGTATTTT. Translation gives CASSLAGVDTQYF.

V usage is TRBV10-3 and J usage is TRBJ1-1, with D possibly matching TRBD1 (5 bases). The length of the CDR3 is 13 residues. Trimming pared 6 bases from V and 1 base from J, leaving 9 bases between. CDR1 is ENHRY and CDR2 is SYGVKD in the germline V gene. CDR3 in amino acids: CAISATGNTEAFF. In nucleotides, the CDR3 is TGTGCCATCAGCGCCACAGGGAACACTGAAGCTTTCTTT.

The chain has TRBV12-3 or TRBV12-4 and TRBJ2-3; 8 nucleotides align to TRBD2. Losses at the gene ends were 1 base for V and 4 bases for J; bases not matched to a gene: 4. The CDR3 spans 15 residues. CDR3 amino acids: CASSLGAGASDTQYF. Written as DNA, the CDR3 is TGTGCCAGCAGTTTAGGAGCGGGGGCTTCAGATACGCAGTATTTT.

This clonotype was picked up a small number of times. V usage is TRBV12-3 or TRBV12-4 and J usage is TRBJ1-1; D not certain. Trimming removed 1 base at V and 8 bases at J, with 5 bases between. The CDR3 spans 11 residues. CDR3: CASSLGREAFF. CDR3 nucleotides: TGTGCCAGCAGTTTAGGGAGAGAAGCTTTCTTT.

The J gene is TRBJ2-2, the V gene TRBV27, with D perhaps TRBD2 (5 bases). There are 13 residues in the CDR3. In germline, CDR1 is MNHEY, CDR2 SMNVEV (reference sequence). V lost 5 bases to trimming and J lost 8 bases, with 12 bases between them. CDR3 protein: CASSPLSGGELFF. CDR3 coding DNA: TGTGCCAGCAGTCCCTTGAGCGGTGGGGAGCTGTTTTTT.